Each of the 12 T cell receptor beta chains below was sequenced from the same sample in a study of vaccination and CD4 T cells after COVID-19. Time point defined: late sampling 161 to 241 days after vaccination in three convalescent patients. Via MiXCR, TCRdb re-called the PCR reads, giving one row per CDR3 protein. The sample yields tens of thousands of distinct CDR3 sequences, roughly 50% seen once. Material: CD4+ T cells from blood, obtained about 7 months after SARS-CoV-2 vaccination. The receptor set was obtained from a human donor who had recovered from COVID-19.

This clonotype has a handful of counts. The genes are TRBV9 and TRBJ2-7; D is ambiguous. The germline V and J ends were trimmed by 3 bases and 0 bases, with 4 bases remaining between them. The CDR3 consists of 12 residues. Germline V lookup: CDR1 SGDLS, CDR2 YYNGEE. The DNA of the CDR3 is TGTGCCAGCAGCGGAAGCTCCTACGAGCAGTACTTC. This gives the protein CASSGSSYEQYF.

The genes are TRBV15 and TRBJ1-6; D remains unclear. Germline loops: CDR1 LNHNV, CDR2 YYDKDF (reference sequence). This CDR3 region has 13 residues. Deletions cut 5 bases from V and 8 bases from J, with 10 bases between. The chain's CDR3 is CATSGTTHSPLHF. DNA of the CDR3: TGTGCCACCAGCGGAACGACTCATTCACCCCTCCACTTT.

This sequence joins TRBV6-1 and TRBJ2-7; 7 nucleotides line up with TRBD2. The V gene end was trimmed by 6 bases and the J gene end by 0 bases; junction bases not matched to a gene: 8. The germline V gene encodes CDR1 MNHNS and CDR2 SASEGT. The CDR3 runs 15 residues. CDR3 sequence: CASSPLAASSYEQYF. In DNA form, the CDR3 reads TGTGCCAGCAGCCCTCTAGCGGCAAGCTCCTACGAGCAGTACTTC.

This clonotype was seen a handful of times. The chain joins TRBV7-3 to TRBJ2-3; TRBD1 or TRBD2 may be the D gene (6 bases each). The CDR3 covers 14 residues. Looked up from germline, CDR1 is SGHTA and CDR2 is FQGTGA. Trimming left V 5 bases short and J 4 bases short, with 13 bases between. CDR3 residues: CASSPTGGADTQYF. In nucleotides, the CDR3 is TGTGCCAGCAGCCCAACCGGGGGCGCAGATACGCAGTATTTT.

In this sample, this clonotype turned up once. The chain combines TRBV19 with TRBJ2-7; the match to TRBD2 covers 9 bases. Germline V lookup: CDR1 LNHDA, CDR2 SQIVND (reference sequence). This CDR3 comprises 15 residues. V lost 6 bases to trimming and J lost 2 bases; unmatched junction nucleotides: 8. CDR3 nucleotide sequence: TGTGCCAGTAGGGATGGAGGGACTAGCCCCTACGAGCAGTACTTC. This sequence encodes CASRDGGTSPYEQYF.

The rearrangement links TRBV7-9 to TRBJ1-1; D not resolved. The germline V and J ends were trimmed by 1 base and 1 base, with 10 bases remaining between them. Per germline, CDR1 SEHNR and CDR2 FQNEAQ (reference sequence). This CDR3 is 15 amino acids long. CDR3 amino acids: CASSLVSGRNTEAFF. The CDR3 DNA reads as TGTGCCAGCAGCTTAGTATCTGGGCGGAACACTGAAGCTTTCTTT.

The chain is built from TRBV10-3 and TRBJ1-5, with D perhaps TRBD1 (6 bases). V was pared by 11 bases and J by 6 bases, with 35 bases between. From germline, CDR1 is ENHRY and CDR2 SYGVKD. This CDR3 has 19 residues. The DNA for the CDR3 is TGTGCCTCCGACAGGCCGATCGGGCTAATGGGGTCTGTTCGTCAGCCCCAGCATTTT. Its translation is CASDRPIGLMGSVRQPQHF.

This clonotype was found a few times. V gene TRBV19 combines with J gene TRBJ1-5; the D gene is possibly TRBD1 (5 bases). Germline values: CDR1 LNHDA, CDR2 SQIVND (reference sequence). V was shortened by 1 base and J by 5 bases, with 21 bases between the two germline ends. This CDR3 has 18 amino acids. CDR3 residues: CASSIVGGGTVLYQPQHF. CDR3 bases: TGTGCCAGTAGTATAGTGGGGGGAGGGACGGTCTTGTATCAGCCCCAGCATTTT.

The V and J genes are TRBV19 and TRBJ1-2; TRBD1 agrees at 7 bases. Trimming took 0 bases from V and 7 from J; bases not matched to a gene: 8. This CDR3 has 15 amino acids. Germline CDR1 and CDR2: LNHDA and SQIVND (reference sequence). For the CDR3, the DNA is TGTGCCAGTAGTATAGACCTGGGGACAGCCCGTGGCTACACCTTC. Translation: CASSIDLGTARGYTF.

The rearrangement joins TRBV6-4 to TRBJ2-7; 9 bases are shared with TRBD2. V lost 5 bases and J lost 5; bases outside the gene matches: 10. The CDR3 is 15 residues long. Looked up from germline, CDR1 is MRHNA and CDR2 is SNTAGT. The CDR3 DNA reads TGTGCCAGCAGTCCGGTAGCGGGAGACCGCGACGAGCAGTACTTC. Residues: CASSPVAGDRDEQYF.

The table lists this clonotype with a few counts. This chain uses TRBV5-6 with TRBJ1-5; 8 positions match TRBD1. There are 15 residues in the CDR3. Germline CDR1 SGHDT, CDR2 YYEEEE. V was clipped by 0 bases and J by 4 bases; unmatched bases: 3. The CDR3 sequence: CASSLGRGLNQPQHF. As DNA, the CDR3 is TGTGCCAGCAGCTTGGGCAGGGGGCTGAATCAGCCCCAGCATTTT.

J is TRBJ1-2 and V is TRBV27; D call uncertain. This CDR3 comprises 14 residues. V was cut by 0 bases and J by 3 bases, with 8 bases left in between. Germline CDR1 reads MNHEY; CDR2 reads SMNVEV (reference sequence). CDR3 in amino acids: CASSLSAGYYGYTF. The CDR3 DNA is TGTGCCAGCAGTTTATCGGCGGGGTACTATGGCTACACCTTC.